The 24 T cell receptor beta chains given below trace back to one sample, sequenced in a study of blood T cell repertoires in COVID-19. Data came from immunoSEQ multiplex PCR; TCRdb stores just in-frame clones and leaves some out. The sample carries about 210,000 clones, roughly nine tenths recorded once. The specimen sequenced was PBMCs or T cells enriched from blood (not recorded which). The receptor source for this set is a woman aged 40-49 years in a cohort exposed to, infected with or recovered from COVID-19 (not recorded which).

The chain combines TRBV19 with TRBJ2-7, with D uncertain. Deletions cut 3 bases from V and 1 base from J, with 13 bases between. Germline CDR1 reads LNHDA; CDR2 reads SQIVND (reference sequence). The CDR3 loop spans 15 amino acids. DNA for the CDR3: TGTGCCAGTAGTATGGTCCTCGTCAGTTCCTACGAGCAGTACTTC. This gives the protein CASSMVLVSSYEQYF.

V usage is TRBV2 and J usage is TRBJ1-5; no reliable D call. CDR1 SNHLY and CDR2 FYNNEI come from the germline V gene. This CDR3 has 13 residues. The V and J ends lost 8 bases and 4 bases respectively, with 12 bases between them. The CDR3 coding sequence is TGTGCCAGCCGCCCCACTCAAAATCAGCCCCAGCATTTT. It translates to CASRPTQNQPQHF.

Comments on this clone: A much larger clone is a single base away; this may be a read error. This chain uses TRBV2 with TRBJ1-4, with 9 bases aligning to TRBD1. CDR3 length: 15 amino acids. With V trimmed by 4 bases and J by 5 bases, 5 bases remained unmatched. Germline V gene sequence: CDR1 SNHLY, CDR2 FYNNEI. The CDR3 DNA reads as TGTGCCAGCAGTGTCCACAGGGGGCCGAATGAAAAACTGTTTTTT. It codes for CASSVHRGPNEKLFF.

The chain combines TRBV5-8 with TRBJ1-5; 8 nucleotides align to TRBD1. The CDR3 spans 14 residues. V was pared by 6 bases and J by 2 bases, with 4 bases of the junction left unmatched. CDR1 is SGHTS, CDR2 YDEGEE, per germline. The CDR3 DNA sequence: TGTGCCAGCACTATACAGGGGGGCAATCAGCCCCAGCATTTT. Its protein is CASTIQGGNQPQHF.

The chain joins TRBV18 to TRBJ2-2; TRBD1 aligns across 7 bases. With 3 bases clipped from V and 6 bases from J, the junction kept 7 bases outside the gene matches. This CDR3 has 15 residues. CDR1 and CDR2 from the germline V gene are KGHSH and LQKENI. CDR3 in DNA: TGTGCCAGCTCACCGGAGACAGGGTTTCCCGGGGAGCTGTTTTTT. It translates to CASSPETGFPGELFF. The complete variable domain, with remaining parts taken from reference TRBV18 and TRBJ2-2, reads NAGVMQNPRHLVRRRGQEARLRCSPMKGHSHVYWYRQLPEEGLKFMVYLQKENIIDESGMPKERFSAEFPKEGPSILRIQQVVRGDSAAYFCASSPETGFPGELFFGEGSRLTVL.

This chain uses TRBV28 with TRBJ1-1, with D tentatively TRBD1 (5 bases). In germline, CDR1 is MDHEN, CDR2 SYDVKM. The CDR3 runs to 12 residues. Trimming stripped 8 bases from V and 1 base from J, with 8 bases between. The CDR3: CASVQGNTEAFF. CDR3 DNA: TGTGCCAGCGTCCAGGGGAACACTGAAGCTTTCTTT.

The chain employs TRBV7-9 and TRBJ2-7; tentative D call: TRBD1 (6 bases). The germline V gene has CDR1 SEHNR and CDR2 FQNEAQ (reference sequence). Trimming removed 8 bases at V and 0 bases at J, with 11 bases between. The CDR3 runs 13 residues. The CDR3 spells CASDLGGSYEQYF. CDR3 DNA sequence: TGTGCCAGCGACCTAGGGGGCTCCTACGAGCAGTACTTC.

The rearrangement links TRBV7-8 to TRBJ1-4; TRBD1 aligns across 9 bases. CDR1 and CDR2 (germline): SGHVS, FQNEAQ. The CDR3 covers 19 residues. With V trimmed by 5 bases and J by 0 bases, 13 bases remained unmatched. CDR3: CASSRPDRGSSSTNEKLFF. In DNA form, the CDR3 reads TGTGCCAGCAGCCGTCCGGACAGGGGTTCGAGTTCAACTAATGAAAAACTGTTTTTT.

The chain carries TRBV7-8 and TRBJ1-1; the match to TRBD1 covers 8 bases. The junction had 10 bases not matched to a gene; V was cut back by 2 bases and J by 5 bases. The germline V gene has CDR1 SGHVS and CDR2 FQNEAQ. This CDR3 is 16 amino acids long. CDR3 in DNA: TGTGCCAGCAGCTTAAATCTAGGCAGGGGGCAAACTGAAGCTTTCTTT. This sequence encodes CASSLNLGRGQTEAFF.

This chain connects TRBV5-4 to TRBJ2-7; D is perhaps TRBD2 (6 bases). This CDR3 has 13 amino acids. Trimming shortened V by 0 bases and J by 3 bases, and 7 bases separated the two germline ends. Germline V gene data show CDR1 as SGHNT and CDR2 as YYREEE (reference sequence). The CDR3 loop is CASSLGLVYEQYF. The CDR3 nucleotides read TGTGCCAGCAGCTTGGGACTAGTCTACGAGCAGTACTTC.

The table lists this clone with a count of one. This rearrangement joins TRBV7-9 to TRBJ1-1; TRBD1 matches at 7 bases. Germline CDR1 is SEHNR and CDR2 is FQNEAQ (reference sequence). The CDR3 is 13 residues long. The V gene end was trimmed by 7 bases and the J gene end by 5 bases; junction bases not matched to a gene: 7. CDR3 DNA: TGTGCCAGCACATCAGGGGGTTCGACTGAAGCTTTCTTT. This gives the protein CASTSGGSTEAFF.

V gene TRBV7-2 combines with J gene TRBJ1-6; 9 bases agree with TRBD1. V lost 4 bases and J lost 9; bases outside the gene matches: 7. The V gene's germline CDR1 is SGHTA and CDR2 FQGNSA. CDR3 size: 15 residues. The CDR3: CASSWEGTGISPLHF. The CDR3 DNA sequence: TGTGCCAGCAGCTGGGAAGGGACAGGGATTTCACCCCTCCACTTT.

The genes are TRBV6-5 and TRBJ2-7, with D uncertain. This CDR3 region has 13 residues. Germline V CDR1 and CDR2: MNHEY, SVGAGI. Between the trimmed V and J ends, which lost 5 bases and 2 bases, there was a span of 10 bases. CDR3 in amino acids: CASSPLEAYEQYF. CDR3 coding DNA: TGTGCCAGCAGTCCGTTAGAAGCCTACGAGCAGTACTTC.

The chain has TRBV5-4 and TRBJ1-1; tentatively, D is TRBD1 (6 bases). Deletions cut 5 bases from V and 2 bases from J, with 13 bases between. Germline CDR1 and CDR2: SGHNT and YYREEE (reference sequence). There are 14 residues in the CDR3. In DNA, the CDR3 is TGTGCCAGCAGGCACAGGGCCGAAAACACTGAAGCTTTCTTT. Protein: CASRHRAENTEAFF.

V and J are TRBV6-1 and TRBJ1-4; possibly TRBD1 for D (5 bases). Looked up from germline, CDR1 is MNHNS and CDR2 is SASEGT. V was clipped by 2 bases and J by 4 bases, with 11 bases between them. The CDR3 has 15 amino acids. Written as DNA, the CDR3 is TGTGCCAGCAGTGAATTAAGGGGCCGTAATGAAAAACTGTTTTTT. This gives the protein CASSELRGRNEKLFF.

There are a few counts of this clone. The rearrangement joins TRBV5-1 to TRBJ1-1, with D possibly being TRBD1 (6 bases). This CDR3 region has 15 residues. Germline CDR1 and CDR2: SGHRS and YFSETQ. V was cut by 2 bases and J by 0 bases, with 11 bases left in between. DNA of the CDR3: TGCGCCAGCAGCTTTGGCGGGGGCATGAACACTGAAGCTTTCTTT. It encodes CASSFGGGMNTEAFF.

The CDR3 protein is CASSQDRSSPTDTQYF. The DNA for the CDR3 is TGCGCCAGCAGCCAAGACCGGAGTTCCCCCACAGATACGCAGTATTTT. The chain joins TRBV4-1 to TRBJ2-3; D is unresolved. Trimming removed 0 bases from V and 2 bases from J, with 12 bases in between. The CDR3 has 16 residues. CDR1 and CDR2 (germline): MGHRA, YSYEKL.

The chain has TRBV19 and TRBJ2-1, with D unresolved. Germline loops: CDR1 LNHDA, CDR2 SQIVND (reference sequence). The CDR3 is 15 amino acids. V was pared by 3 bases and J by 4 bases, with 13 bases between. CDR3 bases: TGTGCCAGTAGTATTTTTTTAGGAGATTACAATGAGCAGTTCTTC. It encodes CASSIFLGDYNEQFF.

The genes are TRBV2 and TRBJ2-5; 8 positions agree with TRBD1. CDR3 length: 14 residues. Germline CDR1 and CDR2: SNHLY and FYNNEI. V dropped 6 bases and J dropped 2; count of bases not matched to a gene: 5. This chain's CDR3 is CASRVGTGQETQYF. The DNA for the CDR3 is TGTGCCAGCAGAGTGGGGACAGGACAAGAGACCCAGTACTTC.

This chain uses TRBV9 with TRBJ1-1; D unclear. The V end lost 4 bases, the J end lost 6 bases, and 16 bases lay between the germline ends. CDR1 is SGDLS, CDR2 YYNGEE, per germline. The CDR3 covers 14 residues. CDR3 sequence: CASSPFYEGAEAFF. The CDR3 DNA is TGTGCCAGCAGCCCCTTCTATGAAGGAGCTGAAGCTTTCTTT. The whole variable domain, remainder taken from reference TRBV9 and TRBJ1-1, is DSGVTQTPKHLITATGQRVTLRCSPRSGDLSVYWYQQSLDQGLQFLIQYYNGEERAKGNILERFSAQQFPDLHSELNLSSLELGDSALYFCASSPFYEGAEAFFGQGTRLTVV.

The CDR3: CASSQEGTGFGANVLTF. The CDR3 coding sequence is TGTGCCAGCAGCCAAGAGGGGACAGGGTTCGGGGCCAACGTCCTGACTTTC. This chain uses TRBV4-2 with TRBJ2-6, with 9 bases fitting TRBD1. Trimming removed 0 bases from V and 4 bases from J; junction bases left unmatched: 4. The CDR3 is 17 residues long. CDR1 is LGHNA, CDR2 YNFKEQ, per germline.

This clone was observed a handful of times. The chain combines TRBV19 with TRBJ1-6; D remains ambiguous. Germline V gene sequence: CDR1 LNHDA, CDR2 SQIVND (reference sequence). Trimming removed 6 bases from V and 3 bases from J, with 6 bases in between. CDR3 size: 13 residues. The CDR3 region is CASRGSYNSPLHF. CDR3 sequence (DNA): TGTGCCAGTAGGGGCAGCTATAATTCACCCCTCCACTTT.

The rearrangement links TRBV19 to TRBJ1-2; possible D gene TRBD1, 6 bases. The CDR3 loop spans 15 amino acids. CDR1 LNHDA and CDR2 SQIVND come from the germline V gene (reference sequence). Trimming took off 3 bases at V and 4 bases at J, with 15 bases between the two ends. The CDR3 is CASSIGEGGPYGYTF. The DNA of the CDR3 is TGTGCCAGTAGTATCGGCGAGGGGGGGCCCTATGGCTACACCTTC.

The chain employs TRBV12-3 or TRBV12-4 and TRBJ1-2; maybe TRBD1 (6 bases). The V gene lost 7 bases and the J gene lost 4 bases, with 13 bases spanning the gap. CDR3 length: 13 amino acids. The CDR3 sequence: CASNPGTSYGYTF. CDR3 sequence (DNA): TGTGCCAGCAACCCCGGGACAAGCTATGGCTACACCTTC.